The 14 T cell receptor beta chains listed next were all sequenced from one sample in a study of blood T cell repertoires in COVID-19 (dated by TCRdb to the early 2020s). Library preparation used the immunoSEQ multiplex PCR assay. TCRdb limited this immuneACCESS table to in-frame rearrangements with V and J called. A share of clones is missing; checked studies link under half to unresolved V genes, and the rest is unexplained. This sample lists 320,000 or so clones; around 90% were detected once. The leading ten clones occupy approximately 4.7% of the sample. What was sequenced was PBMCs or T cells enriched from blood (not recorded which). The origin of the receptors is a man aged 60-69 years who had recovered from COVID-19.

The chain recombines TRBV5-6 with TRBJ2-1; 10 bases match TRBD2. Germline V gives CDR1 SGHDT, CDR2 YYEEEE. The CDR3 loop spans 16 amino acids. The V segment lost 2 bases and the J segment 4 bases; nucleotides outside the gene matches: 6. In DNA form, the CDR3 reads TGTGCCAGCAGCTTTCGGACTAGCGGAGCTTACAATGAGCAGTTCTTC. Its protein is CASSFRTSGAYNEQFF.

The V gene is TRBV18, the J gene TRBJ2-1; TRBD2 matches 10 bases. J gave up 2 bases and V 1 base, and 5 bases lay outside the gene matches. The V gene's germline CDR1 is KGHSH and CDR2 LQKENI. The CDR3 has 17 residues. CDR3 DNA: TGTGCCAGCTCACCACGACGCACTAGCGGGACCTACAATGAGCAGTTCTTC. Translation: CASSPRRTSGTYNEQFF.

In DNA form, the CDR3 reads TGCGCCAGCAGCCAAGATATAGCGGGAGGGCGTGGGAATGAGCAGTTCTTC. Translated, it gives CASSQDIAGGRGNEQFF. The rearrangement uses TRBV4-3 and TRBJ2-1, with TRBD2 matching over 11 bases. Germline trimming cut 0 bases from V and 7 bases from J; bases unmatched to any gene: 8. Germline CDR1 is LGHNA and CDR2 is YSLEER. CDR3 length: 17 residues.

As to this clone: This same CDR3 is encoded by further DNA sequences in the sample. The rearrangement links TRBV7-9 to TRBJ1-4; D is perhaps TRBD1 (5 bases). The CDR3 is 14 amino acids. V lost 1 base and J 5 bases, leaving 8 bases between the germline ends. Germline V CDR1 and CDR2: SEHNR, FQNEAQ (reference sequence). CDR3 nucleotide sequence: TGTGCCAGCAGCTTAGGGGCAGGGAATGAAAAACTGTTTTTT. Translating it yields CASSLGAGNEKLFF.

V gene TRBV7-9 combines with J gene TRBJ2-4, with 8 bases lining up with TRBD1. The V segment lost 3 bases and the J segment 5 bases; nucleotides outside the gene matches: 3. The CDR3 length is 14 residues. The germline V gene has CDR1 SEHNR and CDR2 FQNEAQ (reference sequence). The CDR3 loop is CASSFMGQENIQYF. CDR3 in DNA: TGTGCCAGCAGCTTTATGGGACAGGAAAACATTCAGTACTTC.

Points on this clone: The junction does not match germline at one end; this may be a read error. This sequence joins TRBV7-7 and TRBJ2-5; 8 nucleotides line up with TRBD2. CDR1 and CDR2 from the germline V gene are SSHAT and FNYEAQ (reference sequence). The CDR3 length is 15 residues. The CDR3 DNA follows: TGTGCTAGCAGCTTAAGCGGGAGTAGGAGGGAGACCCAGTACTTC. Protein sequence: CASSLSGSRRETQYF.

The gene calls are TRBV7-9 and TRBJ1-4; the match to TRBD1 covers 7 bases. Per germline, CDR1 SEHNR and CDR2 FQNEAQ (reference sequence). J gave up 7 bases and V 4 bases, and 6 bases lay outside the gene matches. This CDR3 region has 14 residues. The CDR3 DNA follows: TGTGCCAGCAGCTCCGTTTCAGGGGGTGAAAAACTGTTTTTT. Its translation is CASSSVSGGEKLFF.

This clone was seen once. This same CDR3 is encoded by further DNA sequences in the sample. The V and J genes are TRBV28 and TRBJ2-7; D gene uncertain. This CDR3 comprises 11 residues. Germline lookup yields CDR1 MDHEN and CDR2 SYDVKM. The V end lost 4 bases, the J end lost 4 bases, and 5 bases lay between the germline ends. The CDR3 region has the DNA TGTGCCAGCAGTTCTTTATACGAGCAGTACTTC. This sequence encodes CASSSLYEQYF.

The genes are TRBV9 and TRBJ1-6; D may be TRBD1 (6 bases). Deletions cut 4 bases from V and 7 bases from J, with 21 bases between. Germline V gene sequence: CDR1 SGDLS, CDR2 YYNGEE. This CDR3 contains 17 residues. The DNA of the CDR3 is TGTGCCAGCAGCTTACGTCAGGGGCAGGGAGAGAATTCACCCCTCCACTTT. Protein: CASSLRQGQGENSPLHF.

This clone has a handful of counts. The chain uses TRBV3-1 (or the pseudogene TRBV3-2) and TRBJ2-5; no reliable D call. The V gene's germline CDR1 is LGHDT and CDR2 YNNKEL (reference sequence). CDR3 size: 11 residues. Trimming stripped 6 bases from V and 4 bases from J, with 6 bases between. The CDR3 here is CASRSSETQYF. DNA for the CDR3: TGTGCCAGCAGGTCCTCAGAGACCCAGTACTTC.

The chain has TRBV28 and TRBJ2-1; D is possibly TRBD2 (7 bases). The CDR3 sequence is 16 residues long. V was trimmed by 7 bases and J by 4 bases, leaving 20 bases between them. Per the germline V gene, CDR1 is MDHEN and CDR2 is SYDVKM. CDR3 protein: CASTQGRAGRYNEQFF. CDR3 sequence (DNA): TGTGCCAGCACCCAGGGGAGGGCAGGCCGTTACAATGAGCAGTTCTTC.

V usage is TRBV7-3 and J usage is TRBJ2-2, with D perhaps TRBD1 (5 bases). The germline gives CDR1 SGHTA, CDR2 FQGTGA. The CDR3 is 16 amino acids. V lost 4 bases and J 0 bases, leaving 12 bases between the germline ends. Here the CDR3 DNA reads TGTGCCAGCAGCTCGCCTGCAGGGACGAACACCGGGGAGCTGTTTTTT. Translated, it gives CASSSPAGTNTGELFF.

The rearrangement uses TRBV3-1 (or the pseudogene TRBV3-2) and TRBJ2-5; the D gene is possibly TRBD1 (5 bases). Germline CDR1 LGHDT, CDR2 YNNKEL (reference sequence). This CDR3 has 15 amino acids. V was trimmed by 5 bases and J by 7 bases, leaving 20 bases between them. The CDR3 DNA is TGTGCCAGCAGCGACGTCTTGCTAGGGCAGGGGACCCAGTACTTC. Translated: CASSDVLLGQGTQYF.

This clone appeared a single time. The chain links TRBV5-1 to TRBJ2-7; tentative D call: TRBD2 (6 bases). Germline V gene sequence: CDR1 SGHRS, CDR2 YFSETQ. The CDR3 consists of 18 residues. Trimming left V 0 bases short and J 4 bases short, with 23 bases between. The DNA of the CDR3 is TGCGCCAGCAGCTTGGTTCCCAGGAGGGAGTCCGTTATTTACGAGCAGTACTTC. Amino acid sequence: CASSLVPRRESVIYEQYF.